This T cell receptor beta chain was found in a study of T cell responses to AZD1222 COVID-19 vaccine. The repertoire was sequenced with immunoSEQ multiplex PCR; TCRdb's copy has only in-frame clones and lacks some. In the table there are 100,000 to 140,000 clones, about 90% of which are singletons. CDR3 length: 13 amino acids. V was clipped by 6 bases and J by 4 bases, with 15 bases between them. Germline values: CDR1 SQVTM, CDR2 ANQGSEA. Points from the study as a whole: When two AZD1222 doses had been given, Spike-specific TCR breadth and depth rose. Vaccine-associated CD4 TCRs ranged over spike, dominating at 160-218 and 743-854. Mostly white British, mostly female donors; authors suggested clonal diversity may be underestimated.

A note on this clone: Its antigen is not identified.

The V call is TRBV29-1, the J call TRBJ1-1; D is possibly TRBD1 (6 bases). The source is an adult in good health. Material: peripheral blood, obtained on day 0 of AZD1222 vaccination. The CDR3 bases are TGCAGCGTCTCTCGAGGGGGGAGCACTGAAGCTTTCTTT. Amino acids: CSVSRGGSTEAFF.